This paragraph reports one T cell receptor beta chain. The antigen is unknown. The sample originates from a study of shared clonotypes between healthy human individuals. General study findings and limits: Sharing of clonotypes among donors was expected to vary with sequencing depth.

TCRdb's table, derived via immunoSEQ multiplex PCR, lists solely in-frame clones and lacks some. The sample contains more than 1,200,000 clones, 98% of which appear only once. CDR3 size: 16 residues. J lost 6 bases, V lost 3 bases, and 12 bases had no gene match. Germline CDR1 and CDR2: SGHRS and YFSETQ. The sequence was obtained from a man aged 25-40 years in good health. V gene TRBV5-1 combines with J gene TRBJ2-3, with TRBD2 matching over 8 bases. The sequenced sample consisted of naive CD4+ T cells sorted from blood. Subset described: CD45RA+ positively selected. DNA for the CDR3: TGCGCCAGCAGCTCCTTAACTAGCGGAACCTTTGATACGCAGTATTTT. Amino acids: CASSSLTSGTFDTQYF.